These 19 T cell receptor beta chains originate from one sample sequenced in a study of OX40 agonist ivuxolimab in advanced cancers. Sequencing was performed with immunoSEQ multiplex PCR; in TCRdb, only in-frame clones are kept and a portion is missing. The sample consists of more than 70,000 clones, around 90% of them appearing once. The sequencing here drew on CD4+ or CD8+ T cells sorted from blood, taken in a trial of the OX40 agonist ivuxolimab. The receptors derive from an adult with an advanced solid tumor such as melanoma, head and neck, liver or kidney cancer.

The rearrangement links TRBV28 to TRBJ2-2, with TRBD1 matching over 7 bases. In germline, CDR1 is MDHEN, CDR2 SYDVKM. The CDR3 is made up of 13 amino acids. After removal of 6 bases from V and 6 bases from J, the junction contained 4 bases not matched to a gene. The CDR3 loop reads CASSRGKSGELFF. The CDR3 DNA sequence: TGTGCCAGCAGCAGGGGGAAGTCCGGGGAGCTGTTTTTT.

The chain is built from TRBV5-8 and TRBJ2-1, with D unclear. This CDR3 contains 16 residues. The V end was cut by 0 bases, the J end by 0 bases, with 10 bases between. CDR1 and CDR2 (germline): SGHTS, YDEGEE. This CDR3 reads CASSLGSLSSYNEQFF. The CDR3 DNA is TGTGCCAGCAGCTTGGGGTCGCTTAGCTCCTACAATGAGCAGTTCTTC.

The V and J genes are TRBV7-2 and TRBJ1-2, with D possibly TRBD1 on 6 matching bases. The CDR3 loop spans 14 amino acids. The V gene's germline CDR1 is SGHTA and CDR2 FQGNSA. Trimming pared 1 base from V and 4 bases from J, leaving 10 bases between. CDR3 sequence: CASSLEQGFYGYTF. CDR3 DNA: TGTGCCAGCAGCTTAGAACAGGGATTCTATGGCTACACCTTC.

This chain uses TRBV7-2 with TRBJ2-2; D may be TRBD1 or TRBD2 (6 bases each). Between the trimmed V and J ends, which lost 0 bases and 1 base, there was a span of 9 bases. CDR3 length: 16 amino acids. CDR1 SGHTA and CDR2 FQGNSA come from the germline V gene. CDR3 nucleotides: TGTGCCAGCAGCTTAGCGGGGGGCGGGAACACCGGGGAGCTGTTTTTT. Protein: CASSLAGGGNTGELFF.

V gene TRBV28 combines with J gene TRBJ2-2; TRBD2 is a possible D gene (6 bases). The CDR3 covers 15 residues. Per germline, CDR1 MDHEN and CDR2 SYDVKM. Trimming removed 6 bases at V and 3 bases at J, with 14 bases between. The CDR3 DNA reads as TGTGCCAGCAGCCCCGGTGGAGGGGACACCGGGGAGCTGTTTTTT. Its protein is CASSPGGGDTGELFF. Using reference TRBV28 and TRBJ2-2 for the parts outside the CDR3, the full variable domain is DVKVTQSSRYLVKRTGEKVFLECVQDMDHENMFWYRQDPGLGLRLIYFSYDVKMKEKGDIPEGYSVSREKKERFSLILESASTNQTSMYLCASSPGGGDTGELFFGEGSRLTVL.

The chain recombines TRBV7-2 with TRBJ2-1, with 11 bases aligning to TRBD2. There are 16 residues in the CDR3. The V gene end was trimmed by 3 bases and the J gene end by 6 bases; junction bases not matched to a gene: 7. Germline V lookup: CDR1 SGHTA, CDR2 FQGNSA. CDR3: CASSLRTSGSPNEQFF. CDR3 nucleotides: TGTGCCAGCAGCTTGAGGACTAGCGGGTCACCCAATGAGCAGTTCTTC.

The genes are TRBV5-4 and TRBJ2-7; the D gene is possibly TRBD2 (6 bases). V lost 2 bases and J 3 bases, leaving 12 bases between the germline ends. The V gene's germline CDR1 is SGHNT and CDR2 YYREEE (reference sequence). The CDR3 loop spans 14 amino acids. The CDR3 coding sequence is TGTGCCAGCAGCTTTGCAGGAGGGGTCTACGAGCAGTACTTC. It yields the protein CASSFAGGVYEQYF.

This clone was observed a handful of times. This chain connects TRBV7-8 to TRBJ2-7; D is unresolved. V gave up 5 bases and J gave up 6 bases, with 14 bases separating them. The CDR3 totals 13 residues. Germline V gives CDR1 SGHVS, CDR2 FQNEAQ. The CDR3 bases are TGTGCCAGCAGCCCCAACTTGAGCTCCGAGCAGTACTTC. Amino acid sequence: CASSPNLSSEQYF.

The gene calls are TRBV14 and TRBJ2-7; TRBD1 or TRBD2 may be the D gene (5 bases each). The ends were cut back, 0 bases at V and 2 bases at J, with 11 bases in the middle. The CDR3 has 15 amino acids. Germline V lookup: CDR1 SGHDN, CDR2 FVKESK. The CDR3 sequence is CASSQDRDEAYEQYF. In DNA form, the CDR3 reads TGTGCCAGCAGCCAAGACCGGGACGAAGCCTACGAGCAGTACTTC.

This clone was seen just once. The J gene is TRBJ1-5, the V gene TRBV5-5; D remains unclear. The ends were cut back, 5 bases at V and 3 bases at J, with 9 bases in the middle. Germline CDR1 is SGHKS and CDR2 is YYEKEE (reference sequence). This CDR3 contains 13 residues. CDR3 bases: TGTGCCAGCAGGAACAGCCCCAATCAGCCCCAGCATTTT. The encoded protein is CASRNSPNQPQHF.

This clone was observed once. The rearrangement links TRBV6-5 to TRBJ1-4; possible D gene TRBD1, 5 bases. CDR3 length: 15 amino acids. Trimming took 3 bases from V and 2 from J, leaving 10 bases between them. From germline, CDR1 is MNHEY and CDR2 SVGAGI. CDR3: CASSYGGSTNEKLFF. CDR3 bases: TGTGCCAGCAGTTATGGGGGGTCTACTAATGAAAAACTGTTTTTT.

As to this clone: The identical CDR3 is also encoded by other nucleotide sequences in the sample. This chain joins TRBV9 and TRBJ2-1; 11 bases fit TRBD1. V was clipped by 3 bases and J by 2 bases; unmatched bases: 1. The CDR3 is made up of 15 amino acids. The germline CDR1 and CDR2 sequences are SGDLS and YYNGEE. The CDR3 loop is CASSEGQGAYNEQFF. Here the CDR3 DNA reads TGTGCCAGCAGCGAGGGACAGGGGGCCTACAATGAGCAGTTCTTC.

The genes are TRBV5-6 and TRBJ2-7; 13 nucleotides align to TRBD2. The CDR3 is 18 residues long. Germline values: CDR1 SGHDT, CDR2 YYEEEE. V lost 0 bases, J lost 4 bases, and 10 bases stayed unmatched. In DNA form, the CDR3 reads TGTGCCAGCAGCTTGGCGGGGCCGGGACTAGCGGGACGATACGAGCAGTACTTC. Translating it yields CASSLAGPGLAGRYEQYF.

The V gene is TRBV7-9, the J gene TRBJ2-5, with 8 bases aligning to TRBD1. The CDR3 contains 14 residues. With 5 bases clipped from V and 1 base from J, the junction kept 3 bases outside the gene matches. Germline V gene data show CDR1 as SEHNR and CDR2 as FQNEAQ (reference sequence). The CDR3 region has the DNA TGTGCCAGCAGCCGGGACAGGAGCCAAGAGACCCAGTACTTC. This codes for CASSRDRSQETQYF.

The V gene is TRBV9, the J gene TRBJ2-2; 8 bases are a match to TRBD2. In germline, CDR1 is SGDLS, CDR2 YYNGEE. The V segment lost 1 base and the J segment 0 bases; nucleotides outside the gene matches: 8. The CDR3 is 18 amino acids. The CDR3 is CASSVSGSNLANTGELFF. In nucleotides, the CDR3 is TGTGCCAGCAGCGTAAGCGGGAGTAACCTCGCGAACACCGGGGAGCTGTTTTTT.

The CDR3 DNA follows: TGTGCCAGCGACCGGGGTGGGGCCAACGTCCTGACTTTC. Amino acids: CASDRGGANVLTF. The chain links TRBV7-9 to TRBJ2-6; the D gene is possibly TRBD2 (5 bases). Trimming took off 8 bases at V and 3 bases at J, with 8 bases between the two ends. The CDR3 runs 13 residues. Germline CDR1 is SEHNR and CDR2 is FQNEAQ (reference sequence).

The chain recombines TRBV21-1 with TRBJ2-7; the listed D gene, TRBD2, was not tested against the DNA. TRBV21-1 is listed as a pseudogene. The CDR3 length is 13 residues. CDR3 coding DNA: TGTGCCAGCAGCAAAGTTGCGGGGTACGAGCAGTACTTC. It specifies CASSKVAGYEQYF.

The count of this clone is one. The V gene is TRBV28, the J gene TRBJ2-1, with D maybe TRBD1 (6 bases). Germline CDR1 reads MDHEN; CDR2 reads SYDVKM. This CDR3 is 19 amino acids long. V was cut by 4 bases and J by 0 bases, with 22 bases left in between. CDR3 residues: CASSSPRGVATSSYNEQFF. The CDR3 DNA follows: TGTGCCAGCAGTTCCCCCAGGGGCGTGGCGACCAGCTCCTACAATGAGCAGTTCTTC.

This chain joins TRBV2 and TRBJ1-5; possibly TRBD1 for D (6 bases). The CDR3 extends over 15 amino acids. Looked up from germline, CDR1 is SNHLY and CDR2 is FYNNEI. Trimming shortened V by 2 bases and J by 4 bases, and 12 bases separated the two germline ends. The CDR3 coding sequence is TGTGCCAGCAGTGAACAGGGGTTGAGAAATCAGCCCCAGCATTTT. Translating gives CASSEQGLRNQPQHF.